One and the same sample provided the 24 T cell receptor beta chains below, sequenced in a study of control samples from healthy donors and cancer patients. Sequencing used immunoSEQ multiplex PCR; TCRdb keeps in-frame clones, though not all of them. This sample has about 70,000 clones, with roughly 84% found just once. The sequencing sample was made of blood. All receptors come from a man in his fifties or sixties in good health.

V is TRBV5-4 and J is TRBJ1-3; maybe TRBD1 (5 bases). Germline loops: CDR1 SGHNT, CDR2 YYREEE (reference sequence). V was shortened by 4 bases and J by 0 bases, with 11 bases between the two germline ends. This CDR3 contains 15 residues. The chain's CDR3 is CASSRTGSSGNTIYF. In DNA form, the CDR3 reads TGTGCCAGCAGCCGTACAGGATCCTCTGGAAACACCATATATTTT.

CDR3 region: CASVPKETQYF. The DNA of the CDR3 is TGTGCCAGCGTCCCGAAGGAGACCCAGTACTTC. The rearrangement uses TRBV3-1 (or the pseudogene TRBV3-2) and TRBJ2-5; no definite D call. The V gene's germline CDR1 is LGHDT and CDR2 YNNKEL (reference sequence). This CDR3 is built from 11 residues. V lost 8 bases and J 5 bases, leaving 9 bases between the germline ends.

The CDR3 loop reads CASSYRLAGNTGELFF. The DNA of the CDR3 is TGTGCCAGCAGTTACCGACTAGCGGGGAACACCGGGGAGCTGTTTTTT. The chain links TRBV6-2 or TRBV6-3 to TRBJ2-2; 10 bases fit TRBD2. V was clipped by 2 bases and J by 1 base; unmatched bases: 1. The germline V gene has CDR1 MNHEY and CDR2 SVGEGT. The CDR3 consists of 16 residues.

The chain links TRBV27 to TRBJ2-7, with 8 bases identical to TRBD1. CDR1 is MNHEY, CDR2 SMNVEV, per germline (reference sequence). V shed 5 bases, J shed 0 bases, and the junction held 9 bases outside the gene matches. CDR3 length: 16 amino acids. The CDR3 nucleotides are TGTGCCAGCAGTGCTTTGACAGGGGTAAGCTCCTACGAGCAGTACTTC. It yields the protein CASSALTGVSSYEQYF.

V gene TRBV29-1 combines with J gene TRBJ2-7; no reliable D call. CDR3 length equals 12 residues. V was shortened by 6 bases and J by 0 bases, with 9 bases between the two germline ends. The V gene's germline CDR1 is SQVTM and CDR2 ANQGSEA. The CDR3 here is CSVEESSYEQYF. The DNA for the CDR3 is TGCAGCGTCGAGGAGAGCTCCTACGAGCAGTACTTC.

The rearrangement uses TRBV28 and TRBJ2-3, with D perhaps being TRBD1 or TRBD2 (5 bases each). V lost 2 bases, J lost 0 bases, and 6 bases lay in between. Per the germline V gene, CDR1 is MDHEN and CDR2 is SYDVKM. The CDR3 length is 14 residues. CDR3 nucleotides: TGTGCCAGCAGTTTAGGGACGAGCACAGATACGCAGTATTTT. Translated: CASSLGTSTDTQYF.

The rearrangement uses TRBV2 and TRBJ1-6, with D possibly being TRBD1 (5 bases). Germline CDR1 and CDR2: SNHLY and FYNNEI. The CDR3 is 14 amino acids. The V end lost 7 bases, the J end lost 6 bases, and 13 bases lay between the germline ends. As DNA, the CDR3 is TGTGCCAGCAAGATACAGGCACTTAATTCACCCCTCCACTTT. Protein product: CASKIQALNSPLHF.

The V gene is TRBV9, the J gene TRBJ1-5; the D gene is possibly TRBD1 (6 bases). Trimming shortened V by 1 base and J by 7 bases, and 9 bases separated the two germline ends. CDR1 is SGDLS and CDR2 is YYNGEE in the germline V gene. The CDR3 sequence is 13 residues long. The chain's CDR3 is CASSVTGKQPQHF. The CDR3 DNA sequence: TGTGCCAGCAGCGTAACAGGGAAGCAGCCCCAGCATTTT.

This chain uses TRBV30 with TRBJ1-4; TRBD1 matches 8 bases. CDR1 is GTSNPN and CDR2 is SVGIG in the germline V gene (reference sequence). The V segment lost 2 bases and the J segment 7 bases; nucleotides outside the gene matches: 6. There are 14 residues in the CDR3. CDR3 in DNA: TGTGCCTGGAGTATACAGGGGGGAGTTGAAAAACTGTTTTTT. Residues: CAWSIQGGVEKLFF. The full variable domain, rest sourced from reference TRBV30 and TRBJ1-4, is SQTIHQWPATLVQPVGSPLSLECTVEGTSNPNLYWYRQAAGRGLQLLFYSVGIGQISSEVPQNLSASRPQDRQFILSSKKLLLSDSGFYLCAWSIQGGVEKLFFGSGTQLSVL.

The chain's CDR3 is CASSTGGGETQYF. CDR3 sequence (DNA): TGCGCCAGCAGCACGGGGGGCGGGGAGACCCAGTACTTC. The rearrangement joins TRBV5-1 to TRBJ2-5; tentatively, D is TRBD2 (7 bases). CDR3 size: 13 residues. Trimming pared 4 bases from V and 5 bases from J, leaving 12 bases between. CDR1 is SGHRS, CDR2 YFSETQ, per germline.

The chain recombines TRBV29-1 with TRBJ2-7; 9 nucleotides match TRBD1. CDR3 length equals 13 residues. V was pared by 5 bases and J by 4 bases, with 6 bases of the junction left unmatched. Per germline, CDR1 SQVTM and CDR2 ANQGSEA. The CDR3: CSVSTGGSYEQYF. CDR3 nucleotide sequence: TGCAGCGTTTCCACAGGGGGCAGTTACGAGCAGTACTTC.

The chain links TRBV6-6 to TRBJ2-7, with 10 bases fitting TRBD2. CDR3 size: 14 residues. Germline CDR1 MNHNY, CDR2 SVGAGI (reference sequence). V shed 6 bases, J shed 3 bases, and the junction held 5 bases outside the gene matches. CDR3 amino acids: CASSPASGSYEQYF. The CDR3 DNA sequence: TGTGCCAGCAGCCCAGCTAGCGGGAGCTACGAGCAGTACTTC.

CDR3 in DNA: TGTGCCATCCGGACAGGCGATAACTATGGCTACACCTTC. Translation: CAIRTGDNYGYTF. This chain connects TRBV10-3 to TRBJ1-2; 7 nucleotides align to TRBD1. There are 13 residues in the CDR3. Losses at the gene ends were 8 bases for V and 1 base for J; bases not matched to a gene: 4. Germline V CDR1 and CDR2: ENHRY, SYGVKD.

The chain combines TRBV5-6 with TRBJ2-5; 7 bases are shared with TRBD2. V shed 1 base, J shed 4 bases, and the junction held 10 bases outside the gene matches. The CDR3 is 16 amino acids. Looked up from germline, CDR1 is SGHDT and CDR2 is YYEEEE. This CDR3 reads CASSLKSGRRGETQYF. The CDR3 nucleotides read TGTGCCAGCAGCTTGAAGTCCGGGAGGAGGGGAGAGACCCAGTACTTC.

The V gene is TRBV7-8, the J gene TRBJ1-4; D is undetermined. CDR3 length: 15 amino acids. Between the trimmed V and J ends, which lost 5 bases and 5 bases, there was a span of 15 bases. The V gene's germline CDR1 is SGHVS and CDR2 FQNEAQ. CDR3 loop: CASSPFRGNNEKLFF. The DNA for the CDR3 is TGTGCCAGCAGCCCATTCCGGGGTAACAATGAAAAACTGTTTTTT.

The J gene is TRBJ2-1, the V gene TRBV6-4; maybe TRBD2 (6 bases). The CDR3 consists of 13 residues. Trimming stripped 4 bases from V and 8 bases from J, with 12 bases between. Germline values: CDR1 MRHNA, CDR2 SNTAGT. CDR3 bases: TGTGCCAGCAGTGCGGGAGAAATCGATGAGCAGTTCTTC. Protein: CASSAGEIDEQFF.

The DNA for the CDR3 is TGTGCCAGCGGACTCAGTGATGGCTACACCTTC. It encodes CASGLSDGYTF. The chain combines TRBV21-1 with TRBJ1-2. TRBV21-1 is a recognized pseudogene. The CDR3 consists of 11 residues.

This chain connects TRBV7-9 to TRBJ1-1, with D unresolved. V lost 4 bases, J lost 1 base, and 10 bases lay in between. This CDR3 region has 14 residues. Germline V gives CDR1 SEHNR, CDR2 FQNEAQ (reference sequence). The CDR3: CASSYPPGNTEAFF. CDR3 DNA sequence: TGTGCCAGCAGCTACCCCCCTGGGAACACTGAAGCTTTCTTT.

Regarding this clone: This same CDR3 is encoded by further DNA sequences in the sample. The chain is built from TRBV4-2 and TRBJ1-6; 7 bases are shared with TRBD1. Unmatched junction bases numbered 4, after V lost 4 bases and J lost 7 bases. The CDR3 covers 14 residues. The germline V gene has CDR1 LGHNA and CDR2 YNFKEQ. The CDR3, as DNA: TGTGCCAGCAGCCTACCGGGACAGAATTCACCCCTCCACTTT. Its protein is CASSLPGQNSPLHF.

The chain uses TRBV19 and TRBJ1-6, with 11 positions matching TRBD1. V gave up 6 bases and J gave up 9 bases; unmatched junction bases: 4. Germline CDR1 LNHDA, CDR2 SQIVND (reference sequence). The CDR3 has 14 amino acids. The CDR3 protein is CASSGQGAVSPLHF. In DNA, the CDR3 is TGTGCCAGTAGCGGACAGGGGGCGGTTTCACCCCTCCACTTT.

The rearrangement uses TRBV5-4 and TRBJ2-7; tentative D call: TRBD2 (5 bases). CDR3 size: 13 residues. CDR1 is SGHNT, CDR2 YYREEE, per germline (reference sequence). The ends were cut back, 2 bases at V and 6 bases at J, with 12 bases in the middle. CDR3 nucleotide sequence: TGTGCCAGCAGCTTTGGTGGCGGGTTCGAGCAGTACTTC. It encodes CASSFGGGFEQYF. Full variable domain (outside the CDR3, taken from reference TRBV5-4 and TRBJ2-7): ETGVTQSPTHLIKTRGQQVTLRCSSQSGHNTVSWYQQALGQGPQFIFQYYREEENGRGNFPPRFSGLQFPNYSSELNVNALELDDSALYLCASSFGGGFEQYFGPGTRLTVT.

This clone was picked up a small number of times. This chain joins TRBV25-1 and TRBJ2-7; D unresolved. Germline values: CDR1 MGHDK, CDR2 SYGVNS. Between the trimmed V and J ends, which lost 7 bases and 2 bases, there was a span of 12 bases. The CDR3 runs to 13 residues. CDR3 sequence reads: CASTPPGTYEQYF. Here the CDR3 DNA reads TGTGCCAGCACCCCTCCAGGAACCTACGAGCAGTACTTC.

This clone was detected once. The rearrangement uses TRBV27 and TRBJ1-5, with 9 positions matching TRBD1. This CDR3 region has 15 residues. The ends lost 7 bases at V and 0 bases at J; junction bases unmatched: 4. From germline, CDR1 is MNHEY and CDR2 SMNVEV (reference sequence). CDR3 in DNA: TGTGCCAGCACTTGGGACAGGGTTAGCAATCAGCCCCAGCATTTT. Translating gives CASTWDRVSNQPQHF.

The chain recombines TRBV7-9 with TRBJ2-2; 9 nucleotides agree with TRBD2. CDR1 is SEHNR, CDR2 FQNEAQ, per germline (reference sequence). There are 14 residues in the CDR3. Trimming cost V 8 bases and J 7 bases; bases outside gene matches: 8. CDR3 loop: CASPVAGEVGELFF. The CDR3, as DNA: TGTGCCAGCCCGGTAGCGGGAGAGGTCGGGGAGCTGTTTTTT.